These 25 T cell receptor beta chains share one sample of origin, sequenced in a study of regulatory T cells in long-lasting Graves disease. Arm-PCR with iRepertoire HTBI primers amplified the CDR3 regions for these TCR beta libraries. TCRdb called the multiplex PCR reads again in MiXCR, with one record for every CDR3 protein. This repertoire shows about 400,000 distinct CDR3 sequences, roughly 15% found once; its top ten account for under 9%. Specified time point: newly diagnosed GD, antithyroid drugs for less than 3 months. Making the TCR library involved RNA that had been extracted from PBMCs. The sample was also reused in another study, on T cells in Graves' hyperthyroidism and ophthalmopathy.

This material consisted of peripheral blood mononuclear cells (PBMCs), taken at new diagnosis, from a patient treated with antithyroid drugs. Receptors originate from a woman aged 40 to 50 with Graves disease.

The gene calls are TRBV18 and TRBJ1-4, with 9 positions matching TRBD1. V dropped 2 bases and J dropped 12; count of bases not matched to a gene: 13. CDR1 is KGHSH, CDR2 LQKENI, per germline. This CDR3 spans 16 amino acids. CDR3 nucleotide sequence: TGTGCCAGCTCACCATCCTTGCCCGGGACAGGGTATGAACTGTTTTTT. This sequence encodes CASSPSLPGTGYELFF.

This clonotype has more than one count but fewer than ten. This sequence joins TRBV28 and TRBJ1-6; D remains unclear. The CDR3 extends over 15 amino acids. Trimming left V 5 bases short and J 10 bases short, with 18 bases between. Germline values: CDR1 MDHEN, CDR2 SYDVKM. CDR3 sequence reads: CASSPAPYIGSPLHF. The DNA of the CDR3 is TGTGCCAGCAGTCCTGCACCTTACATAGGCTCACCCCTCCACTTT.

This clonotype has a count of ten or more. The chain recombines TRBV2 with TRBJ2-2, with D perhaps TRBD1 (5 bases). The CDR3 totals 16 residues. V shed 7 bases and J shed 3 bases, with 18 bases lying between them. CDR1 SNHLY and CDR2 FYNNEI come from the germline V gene. The CDR3 reads CASKRGSTADTGELFF. Written as DNA, the CDR3 is TGTGCCAGCAAAAGGGGTTCTACGGCTGACACCGGGGAGCTGTTTTTT.

This clonotype was detected only a few times. The chain is built from TRBV19 and TRBJ2-3, with D possibly matching TRBD2 (7 bases). Trimming removed 7 bases at V and 4 bases at J, with 18 bases between. The CDR3 runs 15 residues. Looked up from germline, CDR1 is LNHDA and CDR2 is SQIVND (reference sequence). CDR3 nucleotides: TGTGCCAGTACCCCAACAGGGCTAGCGGCAGATACGCAGTATTTT. Amino acid sequence: CASTPTGLAADTQYF. Filled out from reference TRBV19 and TRBJ2-3, the complete variable domain reads DGGITQSPKYLFRKEGQNVTLSCEQNLNHDAMYWYRQDPGQGLRLIYYSQIVNDFQKGDIAEGYSVSREKKESFPLTVTSAQKNPTAFYLCASTPTGLAADTQYFGPGTRLTVL.

Many counts were recorded for this clonotype. J is TRBJ1-2 and V is TRBV9; tentatively, D is TRBD1 (6 bases). The germline CDR1 and CDR2 sequences are SGDLS and YYNGEE. The V end was cut by 2 bases, the J end by 2 bases, with 19 bases between. CDR3 length: 17 amino acids. CDR3 residues: CASSVPRTGRGNYGYTF. CDR3 nucleotide sequence: TGTGCCAGCAGCGTCCCACGAACAGGGCGAGGGAACTATGGCTACACCTTC.

This clonotype was seen many times. This chain uses TRBV29-1 with TRBJ2-7, with TRBD1 matching 7 bases. In germline, CDR1 is SQVTM, CDR2 ANQGSEA. V lost 4 bases to trimming and J lost 5 bases; unmatched junction nucleotides: 11. This CDR3 has 14 residues. CDR3 bases: TGCAGCGTTGGCGAAGGGGGCTTGATGAACGAGCAGTACTTC. It yields the protein CSVGEGGLMNEQYF.

This clonotype was picked up many times. This chain uses TRBV14 with TRBJ2-2; D is unresolved. Germline loops: CDR1 SGHDN, CDR2 FVKESK. V was cut by 1 base and J by 2 bases, with 2 bases left in between. CDR3 length: 13 residues. The CDR3 sequence: CASSQANTGELFF. The DNA of the CDR3 is TGTGCCAGCAGCCAAGCTAACACCGGGGAGCTGTTTTTT.

This clonotype was counted at least ten times. The chain couples TRBV7-6 to TRBJ2-1; TRBD2 might be the D (5 bases). V was trimmed by 1 base and J by 2 bases, leaving 15 bases between them. Germline V gene sequence: CDR1 SGHVS, CDR2 FNYEAQ. This CDR3 spans 17 amino acids. CDR3 sequence reads: CASSLVGWEMPYNEQFF. In nucleotides, the CDR3 is TGTGCCAGCAGCTTAGTGGGGTGGGAGATGCCCTACAATGAGCAGTTCTTC.

Concerning this clonotype: A much larger clonotype is one base distant, so this may be a read error. The rearrangement links TRBV13 to TRBJ2-7; 9 nucleotides align to TRBD2. The V and J ends lost 5 bases and 6 bases, in that order; junction bases with no gene match: 8. The CDR3 extends over 14 amino acids. Germline V gene sequence: CDR1 PRHDT, CDR2 FYEKMQ (reference sequence). The CDR3 nucleotides read TGTGCCAGCAGCCGGACTAGCGAGAGAGGCGAGCAGTACTTC. Translated, it gives CASSRTSERGEQYF. Looking up the rest from reference TRBV13 and TRBJ2-7 gives the full variable domain: AAGVIQSPRHLIKEKRETATLKCYPIPRHDTVYWYQQGPGQDPQFLISFYEKMQSDKGSIPDRFSAQQFSDYHSELNMSSLELGDSALYFCASSRTSERGEQYFGPGTRLTVT.

This clonotype appeared many times. CDR3 loop: CASSSVAEGAPETQYF. CDR3 nucleotide sequence: TGTGCCAGCAGCTCTGTAGCGGAGGGGGCCCCAGAGACCCAGTACTTC. The chain carries TRBV3-1 and TRBJ2-5, with D tentatively TRBD1 (7 bases). Germline V gives CDR1 LGHDT, CDR2 YNNKEL (reference sequence). V gave up 5 bases and J gave up 4 bases, with 20 bases separating them. This CDR3 has 16 residues.

This chain connects TRBV20-1 to TRBJ2-2, with 10 bases fitting TRBD1. With V trimmed by 5 bases and J by 0 bases, 3 bases remained unmatched. Germline CDR1 and CDR2: DFQATT and SNEGSKA (reference sequence). The CDR3 loop spans 15 amino acids. Here the CDR3 reads CSASGQGANTGELFF. The DNA of the CDR3 is TGCAGTGCTTCAGGACAGGGGGCGAACACCGGGGAGCTGTTTTTT.

As for this clonotype: Being one base from a much bigger clone, this may be a read error. This chain connects TRBV7-2 to TRBJ1-1; TRBD1 is a possible D gene (5 bases). Trimming pared 5 bases from V and 0 bases from J, leaving 16 bases between. The V gene's germline CDR1 is SGHTA and CDR2 FQGNSA. The CDR3 runs 16 residues. CDR3 bases: TGTGCCAGCAGCCCGAAAGCAGGGCTATTGAACACTGAAGCTTTCTTT. Protein sequence: CASSPKAGLLNTEAFF.

This clonotype has at least ten counts. The J gene is TRBJ2-5, the V gene TRBV29-1, with D perhaps TRBD1 (6 bases). Germline V gives CDR1 SQVTM, CDR2 ANQGSEA. Trimming took 7 bases from V and 2 from J, leaving 14 bases between them. The CDR3 has 13 amino acids. In DNA, the CDR3 is TGCAGCGCCAAAACAGGGCCTCAAGAGACCCAGTACTTC. Translation: CSAKTGPQETQYF.

In this sample, this clonotype turned up many times. The J gene is TRBJ2-3, the V gene TRBV5-5; D possibly corresponds to TRBD1 (6 bases). The CDR3 runs to 14 residues. Trimming shortened V by 1 base and J by 6 bases, and 12 bases separated the two germline ends. Germline CDR1 is SGHKS and CDR2 is YYEKEE (reference sequence). CDR3 sequence reads: CASSLTGYPDTQYF. In DNA form, the CDR3 reads TGTGCCAGCAGCTTGACAGGGTATCCGGATACGCAGTATTTT.

At least ten counts were recorded for this clonotype. This chain joins TRBV2 and TRBJ1-2; perhaps TRBD1 as D (6 bases). The V end was cut by 9 bases, the J end by 0 bases, with 11 bases between. There are 13 residues in the CDR3. The germline gives CDR1 SNHLY, CDR2 FYNNEI. CDR3 DNA sequence: TGTGCCAGACGGACAGTTGCTAACTATGGCTACACCTTC. This gives the protein CARRTVANYGYTF.

About this clonotype itself: This clone may be a read error of a much larger clone one base away. This chain uses TRBV7-6 with TRBJ2-7; no clear D gene. Germline V gene lookup returns CDR1 SGHVS and CDR2 FNYEAQ. The CDR3 runs 15 residues. Deletions cut 5 bases from V and 7 bases from J, with 21 bases between. The CDR3 sequence: CASSQASGDYNEQYF. CDR3 coding DNA: TGTGCCAGCAGCCAGGCATCGGGTGATTACAATGAGCAGTACTTC.

Ten or more counts support this clonotype. The chain links TRBV12-5 to TRBJ2-7, with D tentatively TRBD1 (10 bases). With 7 bases removed from V and 5 bases from J, the gap between germline ends came to 36 bases. The germline V gene has CDR1 LGHNT and CDR2 FRNRAP. The CDR3 length is 20 residues. CDR3 in amino acids: CASVTGGQAGGVLKSHEQYF. The CDR3, as DNA: TGTGCTAGTGTGACAGGGGGCCAAGCGGGAGGTGTTCTGAAGTCCCACGAGCAGTACTTC.

This clonotype was counted between two and nine times. The J gene is TRBJ2-1, the V gene TRBV18; either TRBD1 or TRBD2 may supply D (5 bases each). The CDR3 loop spans 14 amino acids. Germline V gives CDR1 KGHSH, CDR2 LQKENI. Trimming took off 0 bases at V and 6 bases at J, with 9 bases between the two ends. The CDR3 DNA reads TGTGCCAGCTCACCACCGTCAGGGAGCAATGAGCAGTTCTTC. This sequence encodes CASSPPSGSNEQFF.

This clonotype was seen a few times. J is TRBJ1-2 and V is TRBV7-9, with D perhaps TRBD1 (5 bases). The CDR3 sequence is 15 residues long. With 8 bases removed from V and 3 bases from J, the gap between germline ends came to 19 bases. Germline V CDR1 and CDR2: SEHNR, FQNEAQ (reference sequence). CDR3 nucleotide sequence: TGTGCCAGCGCCCCTACCCCGGGGGAGGACTATGGCTACACCTTC. Encoded protein: CASAPTPGEDYGYTF.

The gene calls are TRBV20-1 and TRBJ2-5; D tentatively reads TRBD1 or TRBD2 (6 bases each). Per germline, CDR1 DFQATT and CDR2 SNEGSKA (reference sequence). The CDR3 totals 15 residues. Trimming cost V 4 bases and J 2 bases, with 17 bases left between them. Here the CDR3 reads CSANGGRTRQETQYF. In DNA, the CDR3 is TGCAGTGCTAATGGGGGGCGCACTAGGCAAGAGACCCAGTACTTC.

This rearrangement joins TRBV19 to TRBJ1-2, with D unresolved. Between the trimmed V and J ends, which lost 5 bases and 5 bases, there was a span of 12 bases. The germline CDR1 and CDR2 sequences are LNHDA and SQIVND (reference sequence). CDR3 length: 13 amino acids. The CDR3 sequence is CASSPYTSYGYTF. The CDR3 DNA is TGTGCCAGTAGTCCCTACACTTCTTATGGCTACACCTTC.

This clonotype was seen once. A much larger clone lies one base from this, so it may be a read error. Given the absence of the conserved phenylalanine or tryptophan at the CDR3 end, a read error is likely. V gene TRBV6-5 combines with J gene TRBJ2-5; D not resolved. CDR1 and CDR2 (germline): MNHEY, SVGAGI. The CDR3 length is 16 residues. The V gene lost 2 bases and the J gene lost 2 bases, with 15 bases spanning the gap. CDR3 nucleotides: TGTGCCAGCAGTTACGGGCACCCGATGACACAAGAGACCCAGTACCTC. Translation: CASSYGHPMTQETQYL.

The V and J genes are TRBV19 and TRBJ1-4, with D unclear. Trimming took 7 bases from V and 8 from J, leaving 23 bases between them. The CDR3 is 16 residues long. CDR1 is LNHDA and CDR2 is SQIVND in the germline V gene (reference sequence). The CDR3 coding sequence is TGTGCCAGTACACCAACTGGACTCTTACCGGGGGAAAAACTGTTTTTT. Protein product: CASTPTGLLPGEKLFF.

At least ten counts were recorded for this clonotype. In DNA form, the CDR3 reads TGTGCCAGTAGTATTGCGGGACGCTCTAGCACAGATACGCAGTATTTT. Translated: CASSIAGRSSTDTQYF. The gene calls are TRBV19 and TRBJ2-3; perhaps TRBD2 as D (6 bases). The CDR3 has 16 residues. V shed 3 bases and J shed 0 bases, with 13 bases lying between them. Germline V lookup: CDR1 LNHDA, CDR2 SQIVND (reference sequence). The full variable domain, in which reference TRBV19 and TRBJ2-3 provide the parts outside the CDR3, is DGGITQSPKYLFRKEGQNVTLSCEQNLNHDAMYWYRQDPGQGLRLIYYSQIVNDFQKGDIAEGYSVSREKKESFPLTVTSAQKNPTAFYLCASSIAGRSSTDTQYFGPGTRLTVL.

This clonotype was counted ten times or more. The V and J genes are TRBV7-9 and TRBJ2-2; no clear D gene. The CDR3 contains 15 residues. V was pared by 8 bases and J by 4 bases, with 17 bases between. The germline CDR1 and CDR2 sequences are SEHNR and FQNEAQ (reference sequence). Written as DNA, the CDR3 is TGTGCCAGCGTTACTGATCGCCAGCGCACCGGGGAGCTGTTTTTT. This encodes CASVTDRQRTGELFF.